This entry features one T cell receptor beta chain sequence. The antigen remains unidentified. This record belongs to a study of Ad26.COV2.S vaccination and SARS-CoV-2 variants. The study's findings and limits: Vaccine recipients and placebo recipients showed similar non-spike TCR breadth. Analyses that measured TCR breadth and depth may have underestimated total T cell responses. While placebo recipients had lower spike-specific TCR breadth, vaccine recipients had more.

CDR3 length: 14 amino acids. CDR1 is LNHDA and CDR2 is SQIVND in the germline V gene (reference sequence). V lost 6 bases and J lost 3; bases outside the gene matches: 7. Measured with immunoSEQ multiplex PCR; TCRdb has only the in-frame clones, and not every one. The data hold a few hundred thousand clones, with roughly 90% observed a single time. Documented treatment: around 19 received Ad26.COV2.S at low or high dose, single or two shots; five or six received placebo; per-sample allocation not given. After the first vaccine or placebo injection, samples were drawn on day 63. The material sequenced was peripheral blood, taken in a trial of Ad26.COV2.S vaccine versus placebo. The TCR was taken from a person aged 18-65 years who received the Ad26.COV2.S COVID-19 vaccine or a placebo. The chain combines TRBV19 with TRBJ2-7; 8 bases agree with TRBD2. Written as DNA, the CDR3 is TGTGCCAGTAGCCCGACTAGCGCAGGCTACGAGCAGTACTTC. Encoded protein: CASSPTSAGYEQYF.